This T cell receptor beta chain was sequenced in a study of T cell responses to AZD1222 COVID-19 vaccine. The study, taken as a whole, reports: Clonal diversity was possibly underestimated; the donors were predominantly white British and more often female.

This clone was picked up one time. Its antigen is undetermined. Produced via immunoSEQ multiplex PCR; TCRdb's table is partial and in-frame only. The data contain approximately 79,000 clones, around nine tenths of them singletons. This CDR3 has 15 amino acids. Trimming stripped 1 base from V and 8 bases from J, with 14 bases between. CDR1 is LGHDT, CDR2 YNNKEL, per germline (reference sequence). Sequenced here: peripheral blood, sampled on day 0 of AZD1222 vaccination. The J gene is TRBJ1-4, the V gene TRBV3-1 (or the pseudogene TRBV3-2); D gene ambiguous. This clonotype was obtained from an adult in good health. The CDR3 sequence: CASSQGWKGSEKLFF. The CDR3 DNA reads as TGTGCCAGCAGCCAAGGGTGGAAGGGCTCGGAAAAACTGTTTTTT.